This TCR beta chain comes out of a study of blood T cells in healthy people across ages. Study observations and caveats: Across the age range, TCR beta diversity per million T cells fell in a roughly linear way.

Then a second PCR, running about 7 to 11 cycles, was carried out with a sample-barcoded 5' primer and a J-beta primer mix. MiXCR, applied by TCRdb to the 5' RACE reads, yields one record per CDR3 protein. Seen here are 650,000 to 700,000 distinct CDR3 sequences, less than 40% observed once, and the top ten hold over 15%. A few counts support this clonotype. What it recognizes is unknown. Sequenced: blood. This clonotype was obtained from a woman aged 80 or over in good health.

Here the CDR3 reads CASSQRPAVIEAFF. The CDR3 DNA reads as TGCGCCAGCAGCCAAAGGCCTGCAGTCATTGAAGCTTTCTTT. The chain combines TRBV4-3 with TRBJ1-1; no clear D. Trimming pared 2 bases from V and 7 bases from J, leaving 14 bases between. This CDR3 is built from 14 residues. Germline V gene sequence: CDR1 LGHNA, CDR2 YSLEER.